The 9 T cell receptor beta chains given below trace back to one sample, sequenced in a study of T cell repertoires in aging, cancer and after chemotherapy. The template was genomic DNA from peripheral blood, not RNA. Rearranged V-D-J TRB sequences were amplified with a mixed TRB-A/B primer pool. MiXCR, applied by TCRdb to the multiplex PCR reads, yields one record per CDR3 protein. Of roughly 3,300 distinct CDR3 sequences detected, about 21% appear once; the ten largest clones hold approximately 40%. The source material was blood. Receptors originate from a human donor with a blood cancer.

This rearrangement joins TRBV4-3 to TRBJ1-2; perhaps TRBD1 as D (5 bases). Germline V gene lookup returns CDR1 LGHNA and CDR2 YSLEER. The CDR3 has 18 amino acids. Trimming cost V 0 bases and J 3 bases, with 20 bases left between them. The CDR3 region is CASSQEPPGGVLDYGYTF. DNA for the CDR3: TGCGCCAGCAGCCAAGAGCCCCCTGGAGGGGTCCTCGACTATGGCTACACCTTC.

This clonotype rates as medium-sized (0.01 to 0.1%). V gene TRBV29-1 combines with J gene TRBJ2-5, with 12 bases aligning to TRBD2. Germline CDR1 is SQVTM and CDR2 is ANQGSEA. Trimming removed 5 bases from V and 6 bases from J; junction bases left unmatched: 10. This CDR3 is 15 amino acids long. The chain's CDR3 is CSVRLAGGGEKTQYF. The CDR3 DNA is TGCAGCGTTCGGCTAGCGGGGGGGGGAGAGAAGACCCAGTACTTC.

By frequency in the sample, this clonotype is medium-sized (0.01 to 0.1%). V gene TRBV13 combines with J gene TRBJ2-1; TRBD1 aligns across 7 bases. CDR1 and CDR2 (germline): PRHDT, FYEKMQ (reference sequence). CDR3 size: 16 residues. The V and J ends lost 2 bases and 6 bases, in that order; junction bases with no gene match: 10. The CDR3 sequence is CASSLSTGWVPNEQFF. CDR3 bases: TGTGCCAGCAGCTTATCGACAGGGTGGGTTCCCAATGAGCAGTTCTTC.

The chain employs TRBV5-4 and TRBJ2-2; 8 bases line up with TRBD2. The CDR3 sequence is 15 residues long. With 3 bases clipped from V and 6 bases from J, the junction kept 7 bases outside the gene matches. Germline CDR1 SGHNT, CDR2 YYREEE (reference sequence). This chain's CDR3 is CASSSGGGEAGELFF. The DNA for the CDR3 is TGTGCCAGCAGCTCCGGGGGGGGGGAAGCCGGGGAGCTGTTTTTT.

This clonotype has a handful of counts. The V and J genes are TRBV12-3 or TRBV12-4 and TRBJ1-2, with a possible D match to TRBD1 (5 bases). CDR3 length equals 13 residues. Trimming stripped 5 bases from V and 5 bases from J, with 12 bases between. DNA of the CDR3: TGTGCCAGCAGTCCCCGTGGGACGTATGGCTACACCTTC. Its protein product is CASSPRGTYGYTF.

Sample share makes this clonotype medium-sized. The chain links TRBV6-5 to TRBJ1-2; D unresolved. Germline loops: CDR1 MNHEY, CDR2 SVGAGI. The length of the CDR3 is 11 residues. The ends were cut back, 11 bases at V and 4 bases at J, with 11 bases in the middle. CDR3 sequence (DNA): TGTGCCGATCCCGGACTCTATGGCTACACCTTC. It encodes CADPGLYGYTF.

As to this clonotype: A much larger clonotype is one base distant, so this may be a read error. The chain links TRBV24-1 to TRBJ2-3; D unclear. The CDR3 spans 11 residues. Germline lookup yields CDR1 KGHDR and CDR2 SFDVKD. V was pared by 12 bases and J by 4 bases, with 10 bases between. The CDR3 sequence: CASAIADTQYF. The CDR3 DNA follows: TGTGCCTCCGCGATTGCAGATACGCAGTATTTT.

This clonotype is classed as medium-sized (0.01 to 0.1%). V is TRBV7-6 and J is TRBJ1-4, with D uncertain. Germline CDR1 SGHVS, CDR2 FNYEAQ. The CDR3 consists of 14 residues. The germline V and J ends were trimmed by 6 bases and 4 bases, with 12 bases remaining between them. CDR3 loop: CASRSLDRNEKLFF. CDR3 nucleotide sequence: TGTGCCAGCAGATCGCTCGACCGTAATGAAAAACTGTTTTTT.

The CDR3 reads CASSERGSSYNEQFF. The CDR3 coding sequence is TGCGCCAGCAGTGAAAGGGGAAGCTCCTACAATGAGCAGTTCTTC. The chain employs TRBV10-1 and TRBJ2-1, with D maybe TRBD1 (5 bases). The CDR3 totals 15 residues. Looked up from germline, CDR1 is WNHNN and CDR2 is SYGVQD (reference sequence). V was pared by 3 bases and J by 0 bases, with 9 bases between.